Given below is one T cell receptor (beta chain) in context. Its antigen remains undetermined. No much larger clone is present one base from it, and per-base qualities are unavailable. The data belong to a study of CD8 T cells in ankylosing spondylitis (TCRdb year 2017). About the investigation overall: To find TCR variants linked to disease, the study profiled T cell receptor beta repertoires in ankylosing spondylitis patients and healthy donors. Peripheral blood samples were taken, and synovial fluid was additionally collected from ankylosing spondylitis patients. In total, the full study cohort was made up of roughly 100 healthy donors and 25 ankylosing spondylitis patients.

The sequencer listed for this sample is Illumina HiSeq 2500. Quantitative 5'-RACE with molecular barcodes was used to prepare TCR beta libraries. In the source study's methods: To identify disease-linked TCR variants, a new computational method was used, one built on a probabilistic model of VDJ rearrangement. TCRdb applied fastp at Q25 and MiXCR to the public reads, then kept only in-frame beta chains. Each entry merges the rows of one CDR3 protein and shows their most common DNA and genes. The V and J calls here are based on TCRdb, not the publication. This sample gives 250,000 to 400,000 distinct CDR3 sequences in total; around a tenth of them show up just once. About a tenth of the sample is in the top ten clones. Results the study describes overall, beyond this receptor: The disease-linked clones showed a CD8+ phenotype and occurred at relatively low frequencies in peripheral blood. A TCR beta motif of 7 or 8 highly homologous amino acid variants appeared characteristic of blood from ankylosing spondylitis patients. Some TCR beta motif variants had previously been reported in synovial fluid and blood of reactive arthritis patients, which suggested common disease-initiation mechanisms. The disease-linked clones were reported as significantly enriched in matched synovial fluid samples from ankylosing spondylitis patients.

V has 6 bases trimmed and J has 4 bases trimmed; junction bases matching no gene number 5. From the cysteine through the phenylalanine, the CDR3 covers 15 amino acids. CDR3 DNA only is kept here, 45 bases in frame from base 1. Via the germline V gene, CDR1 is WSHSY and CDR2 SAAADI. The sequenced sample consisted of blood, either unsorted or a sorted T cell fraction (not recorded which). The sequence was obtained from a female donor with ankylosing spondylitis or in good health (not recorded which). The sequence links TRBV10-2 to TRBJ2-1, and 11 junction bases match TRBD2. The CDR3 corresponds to CASRAGTSGYNEQFF. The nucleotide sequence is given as TGCGCCAGCAGGGCCGGGACTAGCGGTTACAATGAGCAGTTCTTC.